This TCR beta chain was retrieved from a study of T cells after yellow fever vaccination. The CDR3 is 17 residues long. Trimming left V 2 bases short and J 5 bases short, with 19 bases between. Germline loops: CDR1 DFQATT, CDR2 SNEGSKA (reference sequence). 5'RACE template switching added a universal primer site and UMIs to TCR cDNA. MiXCR, run by TCRdb on the 5' RACE reads, gives a single entry per CDR3 protein. The table lists just over 250,000 distinct CDR3 sequences, roughly 5.2% of them singletons. At least ten counts were recorded for this clonotype. Antigen unknown. Overall study results and limits: Re-detected after boosting: most primary clones, around 97% of CD4 and around 86% of CD8. A small share of clonotypes appeared in both CD4 and CD8 compartments. A weaker but faster secondary response was observed, peaking on day 5 versus 15.

Sequenced material: CD4+ T cells sorted from PBMCs, taken on the day of the yellow fever booster vaccination. This rearrangement joins TRBV20-1 to TRBJ1-6, with D unresolved. This clonotype originated in a man between 18 and 35 years old who received the YFV17D yellow fever vaccine. DNA for the CDR3: TGCAGTGCTAGATTAGCGGGAGCTTTATACGATAATTCACCCCTCCACTTT. Translating gives CSARLAGALYDNSPLHF.